This passage covers 17 T cell receptor beta chains from one sample sequenced in a study of STAT3 mutations in large granular lymphocyte leukemia. Whole-study results and caveats: In T-cell large granular lymphocyte leukemia, about half of patients showed multiple immunodominant subclonotypes.

Profiling relied on immunoSEQ multiplex PCR, and the TCRdb table lists in-frame clones only, not all of them. The sample includes approximately 8,400 clones, 80% to 95% of them seen just once. What these receptors recognize is not known. Sequenced sample: peripheral blood mononuclear cells. Receptors originate from a man aged 60-69 years with T-cell large granular lymphocyte leukemia. Some clones in this sample may be carry-over from other donors' samples.

This clone was seen only once. The rearrangement uses TRBV5-6 and TRBJ2-5; D unclear. This CDR3 has 11 amino acids. Germline CDR1 is SGHDT and CDR2 is YYEEEE. Trimming left V 2 bases short and J 9 bases short, with 8 bases between. The CDR3 is CASSFGLSQYF. As DNA, the CDR3 is TGTGCCAGCAGCTTTGGGTTGTCCCAGTACTTC.

The chain couples TRBV30 to TRBJ1-1; D not certain. Germline V gene sequence: CDR1 GTSNPN, CDR2 SVGIG (reference sequence). This CDR3 contains 15 residues. The V end was cut by 0 bases, the J end by 4 bases, with 15 bases between. The CDR3 here is CAWSVGGMIITEAFF. The CDR3 nucleotides are TGTGCCTGGAGTGTTGGAGGGATGATAATCACTGAAGCTTTCTTT.

This chain links TRBV2 with TRBJ2-5; 8 positions agree with TRBD1. V was clipped by 5 bases and J by 1 base; unmatched bases: 6. This CDR3 region has 15 residues. CDR1 is SNHLY, CDR2 FYNNEI, per germline. CDR3 loop: CASSWGGQGQETQYF. The DNA for the CDR3 is TGTGCCAGCAGTTGGGGCGGACAGGGCCAAGAGACCCAGTACTTC.

DNA for the CDR3: TGTGCCATCAGTGGGGCAGAGTACCAAGAGACCCAGTACTTC. It codes for CAISGAEYQETQYF. V is TRBV10-3 and J is TRBJ2-5; D not certain. The CDR3 totals 14 residues. V lost 4 bases, J lost 0 bases, and 9 bases lay in between. The germline V gene has CDR1 ENHRY and CDR2 SYGVKD.

The chain is built from TRBV20-1 and TRBJ2-5; 10 bases match TRBD1. The germline V gene encodes CDR1 DFQATT and CDR2 SNEGSKA (reference sequence). CDR3 length: 11 residues. CDR3 nucleotide sequence: TGCAGCCGGACAGGGGGGGAGACCCAGTACTTC. It encodes CSRTGGETQYF.

This rearrangement joins TRBV20-1 to TRBJ1-2; D is undetermined. Germline CDR1 reads DFQATT; CDR2 reads SNEGSKA (reference sequence). The CDR3 runs 11 residues. V was clipped by 4 bases and J by 4 bases, with 7 bases between them. Here the CDR3 DNA reads TGCAGTGCTAAACAGCTCTATGGCTACACCTTC. Its protein product is CSAKQLYGYTF.

V is TRBV4-3 and J is TRBJ2-1; 10 bases align to TRBD1. Germline trimming cut 4 bases from V and 7 bases from J; bases unmatched to any gene: 4. Looked up from germline, CDR1 is LGHNA and CDR2 is YSLEER. This CDR3 contains 14 residues. CDR3: CASSRDRGGNEQFF. In DNA, the CDR3 is TGCGCCAGCAGCCGGGACAGGGGAGGTAATGAGCAGTTCTTC.

The sample holds one count of this clone. V is TRBV7-2 and J is TRBJ2-1; D tentatively fits TRBD1 or TRBD2 (5 bases each). In germline, CDR1 is SGHTA, CDR2 FQGNSA. CDR3 length equals 13 residues. V was pared by 3 bases and J by 9 bases, with 12 bases between. CDR3 bases: TGTGCCAGCAGCTTTACGGGACCCCCTGAGCAGTTCTTC. It is translated as CASSFTGPPEQFF. The entire variable domain, with the rest obtained from reference TRBV7-2 and TRBJ2-1, is as follows: GAGVSQSPSNKVTEKGKDVELRCDPISGHTALYWYRQSLGQGLEFLIYFQGNSAPDKSGLPSDRFSAERTGGSVSTLTIQRTQQEDSAVYLCASSFTGPPEQFFGPGTRLTVL.

The chain combines TRBV19 with TRBJ2-1, with TRBD2 as a possible D gene (6 bases). Per germline, CDR1 LNHDA and CDR2 SQIVND (reference sequence). Trimming pared 6 bases from V and 4 bases from J, leaving 16 bases between. This CDR3 region has 15 residues. The CDR3 DNA reads TGTGCCAGTAGCACGACGGGGAGGTCTTACAATGAGCAGTTCTTC. This gives the protein CASSTTGRSYNEQFF.

The chain has TRBV5-6 and TRBJ2-7; tentative D call: TRBD2 (6 bases). Trimming shortened V by 1 base and J by 2 bases, and 10 bases separated the two germline ends. This CDR3 has 14 residues. From germline, CDR1 is SGHDT and CDR2 YYEEEE. CDR3 DNA sequence: TGTGCCAGCAGCTTGCCAGGAGGGACCTACGAGCAGTACTTC. Translated: CASSLPGGTYEQYF.

V usage is TRBV2 and J usage is TRBJ2-6, with 7 bases identical to TRBD2. The junction had 2 bases not matched to a gene; V was cut back by 6 bases and J by 0 bases. The CDR3 consists of 15 residues. In germline, CDR1 is SNHLY, CDR2 FYNNEI. The CDR3 protein is CASRAGNSGANVLTF. The DNA for the CDR3 is TGTGCCAGCAGAGCGGGAAACTCTGGGGCCAACGTCCTGACTTTC.

The chain employs TRBV7-9 and TRBJ1-3; a weak D match, TRBD1 (5 bases). Germline V gives CDR1 SEHNR, CDR2 FQNEAQ (reference sequence). Deletions cut 5 bases from V and 4 bases from J, with 18 bases between. CDR3 length: 16 residues. For the CDR3, the DNA is TGTGCCAGCAGCCCGCGAGGTAGAGGGGTCGGAAACACCATATATTTT. This sequence encodes CASSPRGRGVGNTIYF. Full variable domain (outside the CDR3, taken from reference TRBV7-9 and TRBJ1-3): DTGVSQNPRHKITKRGQNVTFRCDPISEHNRLYWYRQTLGQGPEFLTYFQNEAQLEKSRLLSDRFSAERPKGSFSTLEIQRTEQGDSAMYLCASSPRGRGVGNTIYFGEGSWLTVV.

This chain joins TRBV18 and TRBJ2-3; 13 positions agree with TRBD2. Germline trimming cut 3 bases from V and 5 bases from J; bases unmatched to any gene: 5. CDR3 length: 16 amino acids. Germline CDR1 reads KGHSH; CDR2 reads LQKENI. The CDR3 DNA reads TGTGCCAGCTCACCCAGGACTAGCGGGAGCTTAGATACGCAGTATTTT. As protein: CASSPRTSGSLDTQYF. The full variable domain, rest sourced from reference TRBV18 and TRBJ2-3, is NAGVMQNPRHLVRRRGQEARLRCSPMKGHSHVYWYRQLPEEGLKFMVYLQKENIIDESGMPKERFSAEFPKEGPSILRIQQVVRGDSAAYFCASSPRTSGSLDTQYFGPGTRLTVL.

This chain connects TRBV5-1 to TRBJ2-3; unclear D gene. Looked up from germline, CDR1 is SGHRS and CDR2 is YFSETQ. The length of the CDR3 is 18 residues. The V and J ends lost 0 bases and 1 base respectively, with 18 bases between them. The CDR3 nucleotides are TGCGCCAGCAGCTTGGATGTCCTCCCGGTCAAGGGCACAGATACGCAGTATTTT. It yields the protein CASSLDVLPVKGTDTQYF.

The gene calls are TRBV29-1 and TRBJ2-7; maybe TRBD2 (5 bases). V lost 3 bases to trimming and J lost 2 bases, with 20 bases between them. The germline V gene has CDR1 SQVTM and CDR2 ANQGSEA. This CDR3 has 16 residues. CDR3 protein: CSVDHTTSGLTYEQYF. CDR3 in DNA: TGCAGCGTTGACCATACTACGAGCGGCCTTACCTACGAGCAGTACTTC.

This rearrangement joins TRBV18 to TRBJ2-5; no firm D call. V was cut by 3 bases and J by 5 bases, with 13 bases left in between. The germline gives CDR1 KGHSH, CDR2 LQKENI. The CDR3 has 14 amino acids. DNA of the CDR3: TGTGCCAGCTCACCCACTTTAACAAGGGAGACCCAGTACTTC. It codes for CASSPTLTRETQYF.

This clone was seen once. CDR3 loop: CASSLKIGGDEQYF. The CDR3 region has the DNA TGTGCCAGCAGCCTGAAAATAGGGGGCGACGAGCAGTACTTC. The rearrangement links TRBV14 to TRBJ2-7, with 7 bases fitting TRBD1. This CDR3 comprises 14 residues. V was clipped by 4 bases and J by 5 bases; unmatched bases: 8. Germline V gene sequence: CDR1 SGHDN, CDR2 FVKESK.